The present T cell receptor (beta chain) was sequenced within a study of STAT5B mutations in CD4+ large granular lymphocyte leukemia. Germline lookup yields CDR1 MGHDK and CDR2 SYGVNS. The CDR3 has 11 amino acids. The ends were cut back, 5 bases at V and 4 bases at J, with 5 bases in the middle. Study conclusions and caveats: No patients shared main leukemic clonotypes, though approximately 26% appeared at low frequency elsewhere.

Sequenced by immunoSEQ multiplex PCR; TCRdb stores in-frame clones only, minus some. Of about 6,300 clones listed, around 74% are singletons. With regard to this clone: Its specificity is not known.

The clonotype originates from a woman in her 70s with CD4+ T-cell large granular lymphocyte leukemia. The rearrangement uses TRBV25-1 and TRBJ1-2; D not resolved. The specimen sequenced was PBMCs. This chain's CDR3 is CASSIGYGYTF. CDR3 DNA: TGTGCCAGCAGTATCGGCTATGGCTACACCTTC.